Listed here is a single T cell receptor (beta chain). Its antigen is not identified. The record originates from a study of PD-1 blockade in classical Hodgkin lymphoma. The patients all showed relapse after autologous stem cell transplantation, while their brentuximab vedotin exposure varied. Here immunoSEQ multiplex PCR was the method, and the copy in TCRdb shows in-frame clones only, minus some. The table has about 99,000 clones, around 81% seen once. Broader study findings: It was among complete responders that baseline diversity resembled that of newly diagnosed patients.

The input for sequencing was peripheral blood mononuclear cells (PBMCs), taken before the second cycle of nivolumab. The TCR sequence derives from a human donor with classical Hodgkin lymphoma.

CDR3 amino acids: CASSPRPDTGGNEQFF. The CDR3 nucleotides read TGCGCCAGCAGCCCTCGTCCGGACACCGGTGGCAATGAGCAGTTCTTC. The rearrangement uses TRBV5-1 and TRBJ2-1; possible D gene TRBD1, 5 bases. CDR1 and CDR2 (germline): SGHRS, YFSETQ. V lost 4 bases, J lost 6 bases, and 20 bases lay in between. The CDR3 covers 16 residues.